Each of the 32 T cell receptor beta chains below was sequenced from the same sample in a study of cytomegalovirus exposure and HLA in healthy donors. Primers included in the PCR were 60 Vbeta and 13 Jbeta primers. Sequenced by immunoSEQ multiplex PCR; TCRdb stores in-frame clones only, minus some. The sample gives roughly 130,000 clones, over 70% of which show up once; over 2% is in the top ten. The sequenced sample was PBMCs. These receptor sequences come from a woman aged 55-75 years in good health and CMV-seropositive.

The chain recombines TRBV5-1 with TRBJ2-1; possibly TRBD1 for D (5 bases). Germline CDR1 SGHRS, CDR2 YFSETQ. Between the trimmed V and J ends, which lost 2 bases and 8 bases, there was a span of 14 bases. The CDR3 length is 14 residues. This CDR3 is CASSLGQIRDEQFF. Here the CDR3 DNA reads TGCGCCAGCAGCTTAGGACAAATAAGGGATGAGCAGTTCTTC.

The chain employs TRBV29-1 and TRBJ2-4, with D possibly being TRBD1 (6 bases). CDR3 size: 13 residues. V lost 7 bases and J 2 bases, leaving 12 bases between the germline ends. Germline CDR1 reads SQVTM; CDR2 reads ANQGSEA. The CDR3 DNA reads TGCAGCGGGACCGGGACAACCAAAAACATTCAGTACTTC. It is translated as CSGTGTTKNIQYF.

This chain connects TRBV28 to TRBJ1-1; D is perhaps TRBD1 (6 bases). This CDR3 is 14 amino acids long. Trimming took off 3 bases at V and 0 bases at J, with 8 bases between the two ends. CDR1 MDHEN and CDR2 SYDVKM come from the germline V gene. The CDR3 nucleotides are TGTGCCAGCAGTTTTGGGACAATGAACACTGAAGCTTTCTTT. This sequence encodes CASSFGTMNTEAFF.

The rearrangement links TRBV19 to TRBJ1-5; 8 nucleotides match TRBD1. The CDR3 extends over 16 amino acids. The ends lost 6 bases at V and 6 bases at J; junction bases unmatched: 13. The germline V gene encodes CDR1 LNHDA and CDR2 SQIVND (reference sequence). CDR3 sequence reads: CASSEGRGRSGQPQHF. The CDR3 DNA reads TGTGCCAGTAGCGAGGGCAGGGGGCGATCCGGTCAGCCCCAGCATTTT.

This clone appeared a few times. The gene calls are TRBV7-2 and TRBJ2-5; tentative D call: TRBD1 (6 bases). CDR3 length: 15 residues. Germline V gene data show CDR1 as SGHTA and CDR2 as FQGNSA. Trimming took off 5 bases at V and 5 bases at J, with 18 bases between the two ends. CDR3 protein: CASSASRGNWETQYF. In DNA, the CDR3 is TGTGCCAGCAGCGCGAGCAGGGGTAATTGGGAGACCCAGTACTTC.

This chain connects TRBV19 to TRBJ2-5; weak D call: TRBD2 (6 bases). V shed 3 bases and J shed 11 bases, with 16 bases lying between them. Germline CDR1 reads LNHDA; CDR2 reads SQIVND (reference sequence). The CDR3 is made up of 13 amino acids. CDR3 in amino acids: CASSIGTPGEQYF. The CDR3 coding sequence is TGTGCCAGTAGTATCGGAACACCGGGAGAGCAGTACTTC.

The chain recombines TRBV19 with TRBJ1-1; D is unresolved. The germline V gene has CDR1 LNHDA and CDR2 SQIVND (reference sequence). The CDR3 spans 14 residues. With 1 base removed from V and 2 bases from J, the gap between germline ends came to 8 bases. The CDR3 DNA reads TGTGCCAGTAGTATAGTGGCGGCCAACACTGAAGCTTTCTTT. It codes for CASSIVAANTEAFF.

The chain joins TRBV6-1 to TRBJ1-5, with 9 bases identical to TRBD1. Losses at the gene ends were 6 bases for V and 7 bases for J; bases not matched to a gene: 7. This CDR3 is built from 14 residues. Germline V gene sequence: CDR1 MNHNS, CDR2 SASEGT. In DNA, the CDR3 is TGTGCCAGCAGGGGGGGACAGGGCAGGCAGCCCCAGCATTTT. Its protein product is CASRGGQGRQPQHF.

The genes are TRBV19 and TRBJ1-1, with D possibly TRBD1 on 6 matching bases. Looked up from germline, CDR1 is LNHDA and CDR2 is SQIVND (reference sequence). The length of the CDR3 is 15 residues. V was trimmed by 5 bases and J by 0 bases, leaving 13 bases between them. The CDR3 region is CASSFATGLNTEAFF. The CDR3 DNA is TGTGCCAGTAGTTTTGCTACAGGGTTGAACACTGAAGCTTTCTTT.

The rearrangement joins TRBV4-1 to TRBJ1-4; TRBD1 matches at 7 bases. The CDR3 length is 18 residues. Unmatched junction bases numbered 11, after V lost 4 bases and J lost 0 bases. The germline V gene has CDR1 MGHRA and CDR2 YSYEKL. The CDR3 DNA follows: TGCGCCAGCAGCCCTTGGACAGGCTCCGTTGCAACTAATGAAAAACTGTTTTTT. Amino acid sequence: CASSPWTGSVATNEKLFF.

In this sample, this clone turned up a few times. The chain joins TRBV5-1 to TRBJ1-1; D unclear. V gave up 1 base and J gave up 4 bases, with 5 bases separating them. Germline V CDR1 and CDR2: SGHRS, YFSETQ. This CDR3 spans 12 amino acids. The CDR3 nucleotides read TGCGCCAGCAGCTTGTCCCGCACTGAAGCTTTCTTT. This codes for CASSLSRTEAFF.

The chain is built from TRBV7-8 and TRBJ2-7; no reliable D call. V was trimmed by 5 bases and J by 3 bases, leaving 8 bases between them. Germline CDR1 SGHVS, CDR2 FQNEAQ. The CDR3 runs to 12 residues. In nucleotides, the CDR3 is TGTGCCAGCAGCCCCTCCGGCTACGAGCAGTACTTC. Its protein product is CASSPSGYEQYF.

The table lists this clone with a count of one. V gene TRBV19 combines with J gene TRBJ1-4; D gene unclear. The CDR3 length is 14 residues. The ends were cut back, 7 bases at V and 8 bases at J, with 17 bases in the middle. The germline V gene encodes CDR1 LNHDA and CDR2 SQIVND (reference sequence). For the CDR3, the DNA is TGTGCCAGTACCCGAAAGGCGGGGTCCGAAAAACTGTTTTTT. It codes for CASTRKAGSEKLFF.

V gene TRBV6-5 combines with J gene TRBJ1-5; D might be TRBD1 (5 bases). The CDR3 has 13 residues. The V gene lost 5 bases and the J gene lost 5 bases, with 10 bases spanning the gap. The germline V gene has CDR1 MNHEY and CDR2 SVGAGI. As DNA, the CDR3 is TGTGCCAGCAGTGTGGGCAGGGATCAGCCCCAGCATTTT. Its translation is CASSVGRDQPQHF.

The CDR3 region has the DNA TGTGCCAGTAGTCTCTCCCCCATGACTAGTTACAATGAGCAGTTCTTC. Amino acid sequence: CASSLSPMTSYNEQFF. The rearrangement uses TRBV19 and TRBJ2-1, with D possibly TRBD2 on 6 matching bases. V was trimmed by 5 bases and J by 4 bases, leaving 18 bases between them. The CDR3 is made up of 16 amino acids. CDR1 and CDR2 from the germline V gene are LNHDA and SQIVND (reference sequence).

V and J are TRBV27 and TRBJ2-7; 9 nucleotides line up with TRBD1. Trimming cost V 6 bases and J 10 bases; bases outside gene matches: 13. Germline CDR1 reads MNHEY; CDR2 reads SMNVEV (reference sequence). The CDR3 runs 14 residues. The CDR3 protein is CASRSGTGSFSQYF. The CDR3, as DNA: TGTGCCAGCAGGTCCGGGACAGGGTCATTCTCCCAGTACTTC.

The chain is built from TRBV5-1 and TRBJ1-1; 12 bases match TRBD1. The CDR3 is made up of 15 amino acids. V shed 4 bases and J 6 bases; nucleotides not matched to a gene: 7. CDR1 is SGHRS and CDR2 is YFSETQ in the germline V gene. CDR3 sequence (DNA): TGCGCCAGCAGCACCGCCGGGACAGGGGGCTCTGAAGCTTTCTTT. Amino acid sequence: CASSTAGTGGSEAFF.

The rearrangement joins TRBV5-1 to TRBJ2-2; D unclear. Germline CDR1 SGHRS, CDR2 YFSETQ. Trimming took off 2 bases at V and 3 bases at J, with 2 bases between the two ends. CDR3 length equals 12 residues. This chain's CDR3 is CASSFDTGELFF. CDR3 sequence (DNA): TGCGCCAGCAGCTTCGACACCGGGGAGCTGTTTTTT.

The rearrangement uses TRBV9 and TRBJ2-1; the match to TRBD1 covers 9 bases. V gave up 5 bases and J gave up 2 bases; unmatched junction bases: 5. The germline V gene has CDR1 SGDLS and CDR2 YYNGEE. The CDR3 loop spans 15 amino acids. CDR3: CASSWGDRAYNEQFF. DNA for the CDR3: TGTGCCAGCAGTTGGGGGGACAGGGCCTACAATGAGCAGTTCTTC. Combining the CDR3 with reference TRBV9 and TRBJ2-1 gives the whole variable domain DSGVTQTPKHLITATGQRVTLRCSPRSGDLSVYWYQQSLDQGLQFLIQYYNGEERAKGNILERFSAQQFPDLHSELNLSSLELGDSALYFCASSWGDRAYNEQFFGPGTRLTVL.

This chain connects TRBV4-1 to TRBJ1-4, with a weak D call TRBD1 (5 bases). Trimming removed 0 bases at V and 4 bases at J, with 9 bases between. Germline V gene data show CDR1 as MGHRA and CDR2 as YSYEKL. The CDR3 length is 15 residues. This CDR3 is CASSQDPRDNEKLFF. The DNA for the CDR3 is TGCGCCAGCAGCCAAGATCCCAGGGATAATGAAAAACTGTTTTTT.

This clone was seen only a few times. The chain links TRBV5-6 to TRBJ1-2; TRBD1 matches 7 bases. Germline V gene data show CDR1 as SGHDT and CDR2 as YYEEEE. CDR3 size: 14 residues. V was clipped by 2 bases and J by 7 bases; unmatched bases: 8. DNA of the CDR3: TGTGCCAGCAGCTTTTATGACGACAGGGTTGGCTACACCTTC. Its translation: CASSFYDDRVGYTF.

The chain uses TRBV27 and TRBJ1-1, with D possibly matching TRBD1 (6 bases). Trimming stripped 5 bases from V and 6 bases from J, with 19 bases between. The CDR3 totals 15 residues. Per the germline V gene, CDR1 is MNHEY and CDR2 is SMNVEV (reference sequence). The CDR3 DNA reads TGTGCCAGCAGTCTCAGGGAGGGGGACGTCGCTGAAGCTTTCTTT. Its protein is CASSLREGDVAEAFF.

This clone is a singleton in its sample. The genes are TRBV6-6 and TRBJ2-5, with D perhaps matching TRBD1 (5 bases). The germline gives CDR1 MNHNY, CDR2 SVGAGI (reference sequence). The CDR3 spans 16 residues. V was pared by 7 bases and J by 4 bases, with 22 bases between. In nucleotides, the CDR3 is TGTGCCAGCACCTATTCTTACGCAGGGCGAGGAGAGACCCAGTACTTC. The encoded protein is CASTYSYAGRGETQYF.

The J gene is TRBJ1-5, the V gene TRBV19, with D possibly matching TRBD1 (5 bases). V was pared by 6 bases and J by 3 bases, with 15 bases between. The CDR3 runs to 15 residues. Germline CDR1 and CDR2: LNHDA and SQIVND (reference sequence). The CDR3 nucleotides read TGTGCCAGTAGGAGAAGTGACAGAATCAATCAGCCCCAGCATTTT. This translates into CASRRSDRINQPQHF.

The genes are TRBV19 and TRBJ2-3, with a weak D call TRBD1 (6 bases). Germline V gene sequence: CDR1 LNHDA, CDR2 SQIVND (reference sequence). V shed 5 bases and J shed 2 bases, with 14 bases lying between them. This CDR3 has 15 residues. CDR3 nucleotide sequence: TGTGCCAGTAGTCCCCTGCAGGGGTCCACAGATACGCAGTATTTT. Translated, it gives CASSPLQGSTDTQYF.

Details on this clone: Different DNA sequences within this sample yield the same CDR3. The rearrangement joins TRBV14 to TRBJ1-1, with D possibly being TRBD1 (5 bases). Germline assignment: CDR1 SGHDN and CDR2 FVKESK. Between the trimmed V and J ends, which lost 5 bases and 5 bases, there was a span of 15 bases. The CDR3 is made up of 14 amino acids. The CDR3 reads CASSFGAAGTEAFF. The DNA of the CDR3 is TGTGCCAGCAGCTTTGGGGCGGCGGGGACTGAAGCTTTCTTT.

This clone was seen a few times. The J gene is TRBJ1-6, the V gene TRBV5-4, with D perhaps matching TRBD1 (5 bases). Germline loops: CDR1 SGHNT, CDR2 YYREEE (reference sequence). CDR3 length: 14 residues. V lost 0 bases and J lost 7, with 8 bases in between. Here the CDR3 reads CASSLGQWNSPLHF. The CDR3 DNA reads TGTGCCAGCAGCTTGGGACAGTGGAATTCACCCCTCCACTTT.

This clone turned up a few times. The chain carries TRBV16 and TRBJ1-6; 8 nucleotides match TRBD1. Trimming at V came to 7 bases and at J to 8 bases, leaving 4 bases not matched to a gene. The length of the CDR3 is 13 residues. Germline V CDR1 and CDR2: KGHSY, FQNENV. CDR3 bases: TGTGCCAGCACCACAGGGGGGGATTCACCCCTCCACTTT. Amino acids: CASTTGGDSPLHF. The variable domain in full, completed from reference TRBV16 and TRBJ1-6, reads GEEVAQTPKHLVRGEGQKAKLYCAPIKGHSYVFWYQQVLKNEFKFLISFQNENVFDETGMPKERFSAKCLPNSPCSLEIQATKLEDSAVYFCASTTGGDSPLHFGNGTRLTVT.

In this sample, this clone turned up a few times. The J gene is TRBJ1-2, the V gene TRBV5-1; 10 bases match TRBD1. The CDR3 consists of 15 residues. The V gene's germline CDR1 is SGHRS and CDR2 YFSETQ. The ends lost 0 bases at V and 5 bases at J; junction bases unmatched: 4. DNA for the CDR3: TGCGCCAGCAGCTTGGCCGGGACAGGGGTTTATGGCTACACCTTC. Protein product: CASSLAGTGVYGYTF. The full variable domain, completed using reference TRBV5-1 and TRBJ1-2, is KAGVTQTPRYLIKTRGQQVTLSCSPISGHRSVSWYQQTPGQGLQFLFEYFSETQRNKGNFPGRFSGRQFSNSRSEMNVSTLELGDSALYLCASSLAGTGVYGYTFGSGTRLTVV.

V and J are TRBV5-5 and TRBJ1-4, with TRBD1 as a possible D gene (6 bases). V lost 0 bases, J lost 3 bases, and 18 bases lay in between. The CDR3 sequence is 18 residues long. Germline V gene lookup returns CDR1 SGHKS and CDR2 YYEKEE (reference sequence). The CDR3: CASSLATLLQGANEKLFF. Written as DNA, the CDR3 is TGTGCCAGCAGCTTGGCCACTCTATTACAGGGCGCTAATGAAAAACTGTTTTTT.

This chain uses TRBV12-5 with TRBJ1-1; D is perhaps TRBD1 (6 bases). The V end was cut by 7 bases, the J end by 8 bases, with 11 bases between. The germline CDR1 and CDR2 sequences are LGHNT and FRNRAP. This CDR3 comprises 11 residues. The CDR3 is CASERGGEAFF. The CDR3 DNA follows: TGTGCTAGTGAACGAGGGGGAGAAGCTTTCTTT.

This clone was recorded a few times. The CDR3 sequence: CASSLRGMGGEKLFF. The CDR3 region has the DNA TGCGCCAGCAGCTTGAGAGGGATGGGGGGTGAAAAACTGTTTTTT. The V call is TRBV5-1, the J call TRBJ1-4; D possibly corresponds to TRBD1 (5 bases). The germline gives CDR1 SGHRS, CDR2 YFSETQ. The CDR3 length is 15 residues. Between the trimmed V and J ends, which lost 1 base and 7 bases, there was a span of 14 bases. The full variable domain, its missing parts supplied by reference TRBV5-1 and TRBJ1-4, is KAGVTQTPRYLIKTRGQQVTLSCSPISGHRSVSWYQQTPGQGLQFLFEYFSETQRNKGNFPGRFSGRQFSNSRSEMNVSTLELGDSALYLCASSLRGMGGEKLFFGSGTQLSVL.